This record covers a single T cell receptor beta chain. The data are from a study of blood T cell repertoires in COVID-19. This CDR3 has 13 amino acids. The V end was cut by 4 bases, the J end by 12 bases, with 16 bases between. The germline V gene has CDR1 LNHDA and CDR2 SQIVND (reference sequence). Clones were read by immunoSEQ multiplex PCR, and TCRdb kept only the in-frame ones, dropping some. The sample shows 250,000 to 300,000 clones, about 88% of them seen only once. The gene calls are TRBV19 and TRBJ1-5; D is ambiguous. The sequence was obtained from a woman aged 60-75 years with acute or convalescent COVID-19. Sequencing was performed on peripheral blood. The CDR3 nucleotides read TGTGCCAGTAGTACACTAGGAGGGCCGCGCCAGCATTTT. This sequence encodes CASSTLGGPRQHF.